The present T cell receptor beta chain was sequenced within a study of blood T cell repertoires in COVID-19 (dated by TCRdb to 2020 to 2022). Study-level background: Samples from collaborators originated in the United States, Italy and Spain and spanned both the acute and convalescent phases of COVID-19. The material from the prospective study consisted of cDNA or gDNA derived from T cells, B-cell-depleted T cells, or PBMCs. The dataset comprised deeply sampled blood TCRbeta repertoires from subjects exposed to, actively infected with, or recovered from COVID-19. The repertoires were released in a freely available public database intended as a resource for research on the immune response to SARS-CoV-2. Samples came from the ongoing ImmuneRACE study (first 160 participants) plus 1,254 subjects from 6 global collaborators. The sample metadata nearly always contained a de-identified subject ID, COVID-19 status, age in years and sex. HLA class I and class II types, where available, came from metadata supplied by the sample provider rather than from assay-based typing.

In Seattle, one collaborating source enrolled patients while the infection was active and tracked those patients longitudinally over the course of disease. Whole blood was collected in K2EDTA tubes by collaborating institutions according to the institutions' own protocols. For TCRbeta analysis, collaborators shipped samples as frozen whole blood, isolated PBMCs, or DNA extracted from either of those sample types. As encoded in the germline V gene, CDR1 is MNHEY while CDR2 is SVGEGT. Measured from the cysteine to the phenylalanine, the CDR3 is 15 residues long. Only the CDR3 portion is preserved as DNA: 45 bases, with reading frame beginning at the first base. The V and J ends are trimmed by 3 bases and 3 bases, leaving 12 bases between them. TCRbeta CDR3 regions were amplified from genomic DNA by means of the immunoSEQ Assay, a bias-controlled multiplex PCR. In the paper's pipeline: Nucleated cell counts per sample were estimated from amplification of reference gene primers within the assay. To quantify the absolute abundance of each unique TCRbeta CDR3 rearrangement, sequence reads were collapsed and filtered. For each sample, productive Simpson clonality was calculated as the square root of Simpson's diversity index over productive rearrangements. TCRdb carries this immuneACCESS record with in-frame sequences only. Its versions omit some clonotypes, under half of them owing to an unresolved V gene in the studies checked, with the rest unexplained. V, J and clone size are taken as reported in that table, and D and trimming were inferred from the DNA itself. This sample is represented by 190,000 or so clones; around four fifths of them were singletons. The ten largest clonotypes hold approximately 0.9% of the sample.

As concerns this clone: This clone's antigen is unknown. Per-base qualities were not stored, and no clone one base away is much larger.

Points the paper makes about the study in general: Clinical and demographic metadata were provided uncurated, with the amount varying by source and participant.

The rearranged segments are TRBV6-2 or TRBV6-3 and TRBJ1-5; the D gene is unclear. This sequence was found in a man aged 55 to 70 with COVID-19, enrolled during active disease. The sequencing sample was made of peripheral blood. The sequenced DNA is TGTGCCAGCAGTTATGGATCAGGTAACAATCAGCCCCAGCATTTT. It encodes CASSYGSGNNQPQHF.